A selection of T cell receptor beta chains follows, all from one sample in a study of PD-1 blockade in classical Hodgkin lymphoma. The data were produced by immunoSEQ multiplex PCR, yet TCRdb's version contains in-frame clones alone and is incomplete. Among over 11,000 clones, under 80% were seen once, and the ten largest hold about 25%. This specimen consisted of peripheral blood mononuclear cells (PBMCs), obtained before the second cycle of nivolumab. These TCRs come from a human donor with classical Hodgkin lymphoma. The CDR3 runs from the conserved cysteine through the conserved F or W. The order of the fields is V gene, J gene, CDR3 length, D gene, clone size, CDR3 protein, CDR3 DNA. D genes are given only for firm matches. Clone size is shown for a subset of rows, as once, few, many or a class of expanded clone.

TRBV19	TRBJ2-2	15	.	.	CASKSGGTLTGELFF	TGTGCCAGTAAATCAGGGGGGACTCTCACCGGGGAGCTGTTTTTT
TRBV6-5	TRBJ1-2	14	.	.	CASTLLGANYGYTF	TGTGCCAGCACCCTGTTGGGAGCTAACTATGGCTACACCTTC
TRBV2	TRBJ1-3	16	.	.	CASRRQTNHSGNTIYF	TGTGCCAGCAGGAGACAGACAAATCATTCTGGAAACACCATATATTTT
TRBV6-9	TRBJ2-7	15	TRBD1	.	CASTLTDRGLREQYF	TGTGCCAGCACCCTCACCGACAGGGGGCTTCGGGAGCAGTACTTC
TRBV6-6	TRBJ2-3	15	TRBD1	.	CASSQPGQGEYTQYF	TGTGCCAGCAGCCAACCGGGACAGGGGGAATATACGCAGTATTTT
TRBV6-1	TRBJ2-7	15	TRBD1	.	CASSLVGTGPYEQYF	TGTGCCAGCAGTCTTGTGGGGACAGGGCCCTACGAGCAGTACTTC
TRBV7-9	TRBJ1-2	18	TRBD1	.	CASSLRKQGKAWYDGYTF	TGTGCCAGCAGCTTAAGGAAACAGGGGAAGGCTTGGTATGATGGCTACACCTTC
TRBV7-2	TRBJ1-1	17	TRBD1	once	CASSLARGQGARTEAFF	TGTGCCAGCAGCTTAGCGCGGGGACAGGGGGCGAGAACTGAAGCTTTCTTT
TRBV4-2	TRBJ2-2	15	.	.	CASSQEGGRAGELFF	TGTGCCAGCAGCCAAGAAGGGGGGAGGGCCGGGGAGCTGTTTTTT
TRBV5-4	TRBJ1-6	14	.	few	CASSLLRSNSPLHF	TGTGCCAGCAGCTTGTTAAGAAGCAATTCACCCCTCCACTTT
TRBV20-1	TRBJ1-2	11	.	once	CSARGSYGYTF	TGCAGTGCTAGGGGCAGCTATGGCTACACCTTC
TRBV30	TRBJ1-1	15	.	.	CAWSSWGGAQTEAFF	TGTGCCTGGAGTTCCTGGGGGGGGGCGCAAACTGAAGCTTTCTTT
TRBV19	TRBJ2-3	15	TRBD1	few	CASSPDRAGTDTQYF	TGTGCCAGTAGTCCAGACAGGGCCGGCACAGATACGCAGTATTTT
TRBV28	TRBJ1-6	14	TRBD1	.	CASSTQGGSSPLHF	TGTGCCAGCTCCACACAGGGGGGGTCTTCACCCCTCCACTTT
TRBV7-3	TRBJ2-2	17	TRBD2	.	CASSLTSGGSGTGELFF	TGTGCCAGCAGCCTCACTAGCGGGGGTTCGGGCACCGGGGAGCTGTTTTTT
TRBV25-1	TRBJ2-3	14	TRBD1	.	CASSLQGAADTQYF	TGTGCCAGCAGTCTGCAGGGGGCCGCAGATACGCAGTATTTT
TRBV2	TRBJ1-1	14	.	few	CASGRDGPNTEAFF	TGTGCCAGTGGAAGGGACGGACCGAACACTGAAGCTTTCTTT
TRBV5-1	TRBJ1-1	14	.	.	CASSEFTGYTEAFF	TGCGCCAGCAGTGAGTTCACAGGGTACACTGAAGCTTTCTTT
TRBV5-4	TRBJ1-2	13	.	.	CASSLVRESGYTF	TGTGCCAGCAGCTTGGTCAGGGAATCTGGCTACACCTTC
TRBV6-1	TRBJ2-3	14	.	few	CASSEMVGMDTQYF	TGTGCCAGCAGTGAAATGGTGGGGATGGATACGCAGTATTTT
TRBV27	TRBJ2-2	14	.	.	CASSRTLNTGELFF	TGTGCCAGCAGTCGGACCCTGAACACCGGGGAGCTGTTTTTT
TRBV2	TRBJ2-5	16	.	few	CASSEAISSGKKTQYF	TGTGCCAGCAGTGAAGCCATTTCTAGTGGAAAAAAGACCCAGTACTTC
TRBV7-9	TRBJ2-7	15	TRBD1	.	CASYGFRTGAYEQYF	TGTGCCAGTTACGGTTTCCGGACAGGGGCCTACGAGCAGTACTTC
TRBV9	TRBJ2-7	14	TRBD1	.	CASSVEDRVGEQYF	TGTGCCAGCAGCGTAGAGGACAGGGTCGGCGAGCAGTACTTC
TRBV4-1	TRBJ2-7	16	.	once	CASSQTVGAKNYEQYF	TGCGCCAGCAGCCAGACGGTAGGGGCAAAGAATTACGAGCAGTACTTC
TRBV29-1	TRBJ2-7	12	TRBD1	medium-sized	CSFRQGGVEQYF	TGCAGCTTCAGACAGGGGGGAGTCGAGCAGTACTTC
TRBV7-9	TRBJ1-6	15	.	few	CASSLGSGDHSPLHF	TGTGCCAGCAGCTTAGGTTCAGGTGACCATTCACCCCTCCACTTT
TRBV7-2	TRBJ1-2	14	.	.	CASSANRGPYGYTF	TGTGCCAGCAGCGCAAACCGGGGGCCTTATGGCTACACCTTC
TRBV30	TRBJ1-2	16	TRBD1	.	CAWKPLDRGANYGYTF	TGTGCCTGGAAGCCGCTCGACAGGGGGGCTAACTATGGCTACACCTTC
TRBV9	TRBJ1-3	14	.	.	CASSVGGDGNTIYF	TGTGCCAGCAGCGTGGGGGGAGATGGAAACACCATATATTTT
TRBV11-2	TRBJ1-1	15	.	once	CASSSDTWGNTEAFF	TGTGCCAGCAGCTCGGACACTTGGGGGAACACTGAAGCTTTCTTT
TRBV7-3	TRBJ2-2	13	.	once	CASSSWAAGELFF	TGTGCCAGCAGCTCATGGGCGGCCGGGGAGCTGTTTTTT
TRBV5-5	TRBJ1-2	16	.	once	CASSLYRGEQNYGYTF	TGTGCCAGCAGCTTGTACCGGGGAGAACAGAACTATGGCTACACCTTC
TRBV27	TRBJ2-3	15	TRBD1	.	CASSPRTGDLNTQYF	TGTGCCAGCAGTCCAAGGACAGGGGATCTAAATACGCAGTATTTT
TRBV7-6	TRBJ1-5	17	.	.	CASSPEGDTQGNQPQHF	TGTGCCAGCAGCCCAGAGGGGGATACACAGGGCAATCAGCCCCAGCATTTT
TRBV7-7	TRBJ2-7	14	.	.	CASSGGAGGYEQYF	TGTGCCAGCAGCGGCGGCGCAGGTGGGTACGAGCAGTACTTC
TRBV9	TRBJ1-1	15	TRBD1	.	CASSPMGQSNTEAFF	TGTGCCAGCAGCCCAATGGGACAGAGCAACACTGAAGCTTTCTTT
TRBV5-6	TRBJ2-1	14	.	.	CASSFGTWQGEQFF	TGTGCCAGCAGCTTCGGGACCTGGCAGGGAGAGCAGTTCTTC
TRBV18	TRBJ1-2	17	.	once	CASSPRAVQIINYGYTF	TGTGCCAGCTCACCACGGGCAGTCCAAATTATCAACTATGGCTACACCTTC
TRBV7-9	TRBJ1-1	13	.	.	CASSLAGATEAFF	TGTGCCAGCAGCTTAGCAGGGGCCACTGAAGCTTTCTTT
TRBV27	TRBJ1-6	15	TRBD1	.	CASSPTDRGNSPLHF	TGTGCCAGCAGTCCTACCGACAGGGGAAATTCACCCCTCCACTTT
TRBV27	TRBJ1-2	14	.	.	CASKEQGYVYGYTF	TGTGCCAGCAAGGAACAGGGTTATGTTTATGGCTACACCTTC
TRBV2	TRBJ1-4	15	TRBD1	medium-sized	CASSRQGAGVEKLFF	TGTGCCAGCAGTCGACAGGGGGCCGGGGTGGAAAAACTGTTTTTT
TRBV7-8	TRBJ1-5	13	.	few	CASSPRGFQPQHF	TGTGCCAGCAGCCCACGAGGTTTTCAGCCCCAGCATTTT
TRBV13	TRBJ2-7	14	.	few	CASSLRGSRYEQYF	TGTGCCAGCAGCTTAAGGGGGAGTAGGTACGAGCAGTACTTC
TRBV28	TRBJ2-7	11	.	few	CASSFSYEQYF	TGTGCCAGCAGTTTCAGCTACGAGCAGTACTTC
TRBV10-2	TRBJ2-7	14	TRBD2	.	CASSESLAGGQKYF	TGCGCCAGCAGTGAGTCTCTAGCGGGGGGTCAGAAGTACTTC
TRBV5-1	TRBJ2-2	19	TRBD2	once	CASTTGLAGGHQNTGELFF	TGCGCCAGCACGACGGGACTAGCGGGGGGCCACCAGAACACCGGGGAGCTGTTTTTT
TRBV6-6	TRBJ2-7	14	.	.	CASSYLDWLYEQYF	TGTGCCAGCAGTTACTTAGACTGGCTCTACGAGCAGTACTTC